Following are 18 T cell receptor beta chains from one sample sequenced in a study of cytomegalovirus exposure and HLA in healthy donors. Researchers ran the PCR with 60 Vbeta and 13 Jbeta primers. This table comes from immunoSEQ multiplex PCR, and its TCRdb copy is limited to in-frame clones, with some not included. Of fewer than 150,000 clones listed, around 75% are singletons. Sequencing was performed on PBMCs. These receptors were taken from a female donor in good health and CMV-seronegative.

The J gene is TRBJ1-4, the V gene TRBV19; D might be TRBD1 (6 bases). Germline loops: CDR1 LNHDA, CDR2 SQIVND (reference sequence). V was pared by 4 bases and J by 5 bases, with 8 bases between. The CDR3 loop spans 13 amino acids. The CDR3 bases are TGTGCCAGTAGTACCACAGGGAATGAAAAACTGTTTTTT. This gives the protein CASSTTGNEKLFF. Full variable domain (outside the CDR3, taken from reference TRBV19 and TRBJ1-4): DGGITQSPKYLFRKEGQNVTLSCEQNLNHDAMYWYRQDPGQGLRLIYYSQIVNDFQKGDIAEGYSVSREKKESFPLTVTSAQKNPTAFYLCASSTTGNEKLFFGSGTQLSVL.

CDR3: CASSQERQGAPGEQYF. In nucleotides, the CDR3 is TGCGCCAGCAGCCAAGAACGACAGGGGGCTCCGGGGGAGCAGTACTTC. V gene TRBV4-1 combines with J gene TRBJ2-7; 10 bases match TRBD1. There are 16 residues in the CDR3. The germline V gene has CDR1 MGHRA and CDR2 YSYEKL. The ends lost 0 bases at V and 7 bases at J; junction bases unmatched: 9.

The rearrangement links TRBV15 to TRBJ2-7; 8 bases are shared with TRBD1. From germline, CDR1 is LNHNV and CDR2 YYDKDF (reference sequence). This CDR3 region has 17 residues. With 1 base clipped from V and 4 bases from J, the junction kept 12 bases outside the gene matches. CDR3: CATSRARTGPGPYEQYF. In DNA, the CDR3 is TGTGCCACCAGCAGAGCTCGGACAGGGCCAGGCCCTTACGAGCAGTACTTC.

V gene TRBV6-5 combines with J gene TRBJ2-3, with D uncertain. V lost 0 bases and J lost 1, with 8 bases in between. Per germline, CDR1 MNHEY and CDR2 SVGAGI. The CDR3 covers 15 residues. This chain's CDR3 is CASSYSRVGTDTQYF. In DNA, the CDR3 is TGTGCCAGCAGTTACTCGAGAGTTGGCACAGATACGCAGTATTTT.

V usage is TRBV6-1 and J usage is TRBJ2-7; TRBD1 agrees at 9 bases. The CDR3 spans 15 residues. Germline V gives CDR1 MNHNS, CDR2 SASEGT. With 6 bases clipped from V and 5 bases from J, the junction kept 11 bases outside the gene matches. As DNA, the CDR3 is TGTGCCAGCAGAGCTAGCCGGGACAGGGAAAACGAGCAGTACTTC. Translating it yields CASRASRDRENEQYF.

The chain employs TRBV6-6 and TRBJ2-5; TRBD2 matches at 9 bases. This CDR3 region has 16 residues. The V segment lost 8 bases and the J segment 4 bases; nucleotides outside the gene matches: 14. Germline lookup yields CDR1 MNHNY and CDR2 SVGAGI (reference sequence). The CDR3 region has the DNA TGTGCCAGCGGGGGGCGAAGAGCGGGAGGAGGAGAGACCCAGTACTTC. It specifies CASGGRRAGGGETQYF.

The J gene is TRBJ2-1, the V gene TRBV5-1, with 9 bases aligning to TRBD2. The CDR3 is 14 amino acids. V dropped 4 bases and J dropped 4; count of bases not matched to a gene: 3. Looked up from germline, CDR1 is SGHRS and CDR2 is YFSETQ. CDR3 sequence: CASSLAGPYNEQFF. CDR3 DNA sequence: TGCGCCAGCAGCCTAGCGGGACCGTACAATGAGCAGTTCTTC.

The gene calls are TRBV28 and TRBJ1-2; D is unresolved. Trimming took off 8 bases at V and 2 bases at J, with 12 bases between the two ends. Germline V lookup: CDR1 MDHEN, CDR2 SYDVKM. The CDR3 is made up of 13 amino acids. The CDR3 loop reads CASVEGNNYGYTF. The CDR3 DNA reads TGTGCCAGCGTTGAGGGAAACAACTATGGCTACACCTTC.

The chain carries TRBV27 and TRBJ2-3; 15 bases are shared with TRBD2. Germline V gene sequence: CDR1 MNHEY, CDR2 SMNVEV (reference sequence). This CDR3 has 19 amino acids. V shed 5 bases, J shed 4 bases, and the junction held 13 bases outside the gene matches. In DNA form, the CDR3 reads TGTGCCAGCAGTCCATGGACTAGCGGGAGGGCCTCCCCGGCAGATACGCAGTATTTT. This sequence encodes CASSPWTSGRASPADTQYF.

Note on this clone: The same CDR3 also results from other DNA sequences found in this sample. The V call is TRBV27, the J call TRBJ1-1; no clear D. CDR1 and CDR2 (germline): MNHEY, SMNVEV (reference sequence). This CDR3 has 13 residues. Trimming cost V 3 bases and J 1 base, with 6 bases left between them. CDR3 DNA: TGTGCCAGCAGTTTGGCAGAGAACACTGAAGCTTTCTTT. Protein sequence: CASSLAENTEAFF.

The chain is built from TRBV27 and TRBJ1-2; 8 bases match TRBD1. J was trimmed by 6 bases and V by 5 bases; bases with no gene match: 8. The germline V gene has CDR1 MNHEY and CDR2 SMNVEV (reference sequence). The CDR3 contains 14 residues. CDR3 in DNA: TGTGCCAGCAGTCCGGGACAGGATAGCCATGGCTACACCTTC. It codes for CASSPGQDSHGYTF.

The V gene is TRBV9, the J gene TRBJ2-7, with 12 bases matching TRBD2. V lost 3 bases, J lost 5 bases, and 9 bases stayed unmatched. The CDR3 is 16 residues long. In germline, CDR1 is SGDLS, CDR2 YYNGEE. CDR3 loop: CASSEKTSGSLNEQYF. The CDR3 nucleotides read TGTGCCAGCAGCGAAAAGACTAGCGGGAGTCTGAACGAGCAGTACTTC.

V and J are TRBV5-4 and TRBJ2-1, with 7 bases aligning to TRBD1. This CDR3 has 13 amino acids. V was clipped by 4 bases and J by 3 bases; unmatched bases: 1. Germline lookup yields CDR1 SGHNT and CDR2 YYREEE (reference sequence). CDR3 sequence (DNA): TGTGCCAGCAGCCGGGACAGCTACAATGAGCAGTTCTTC. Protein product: CASSRDSYNEQFF.

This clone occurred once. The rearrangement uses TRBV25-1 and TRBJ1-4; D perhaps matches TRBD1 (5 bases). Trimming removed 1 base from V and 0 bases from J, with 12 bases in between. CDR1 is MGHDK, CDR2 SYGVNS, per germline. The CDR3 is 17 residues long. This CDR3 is CASSEWGGSPTNEKLFF. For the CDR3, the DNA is TGTGCCAGCAGTGAATGGGGGGGTTCTCCAACTAATGAAAAACTGTTTTTT.

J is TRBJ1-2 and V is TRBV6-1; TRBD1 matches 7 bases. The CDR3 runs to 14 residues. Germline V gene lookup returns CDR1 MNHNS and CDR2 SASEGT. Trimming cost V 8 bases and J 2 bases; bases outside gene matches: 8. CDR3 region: CASRGQGVNYGYTF. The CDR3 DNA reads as TGTGCCAGCCGTGGGCAGGGGGTAAACTATGGCTACACCTTC.

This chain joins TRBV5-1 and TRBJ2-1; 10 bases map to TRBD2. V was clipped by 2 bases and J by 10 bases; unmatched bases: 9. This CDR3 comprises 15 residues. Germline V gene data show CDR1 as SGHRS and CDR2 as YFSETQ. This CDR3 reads CASSLIASGSLEQFF. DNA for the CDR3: TGCGCCAGCAGCTTAATCGCTAGCGGGAGCTTGGAGCAGTTCTTC.

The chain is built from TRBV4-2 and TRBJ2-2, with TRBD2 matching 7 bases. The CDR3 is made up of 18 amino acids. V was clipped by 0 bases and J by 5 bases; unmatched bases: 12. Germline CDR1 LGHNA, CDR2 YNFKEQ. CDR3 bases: TGTGCCAGCAGCCAAGATGCTAGCGGAACACTGGGGACCGGGGAGCTGTTTTTT. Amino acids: CASSQDASGTLGTGELFF.

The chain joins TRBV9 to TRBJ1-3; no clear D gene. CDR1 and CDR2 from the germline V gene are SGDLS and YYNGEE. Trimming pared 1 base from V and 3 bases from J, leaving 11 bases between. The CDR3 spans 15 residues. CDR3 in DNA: TGTGCCAGCAGCGTAACTGGGCAGGATGGAAACACCATATATTTT. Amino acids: CASSVTGQDGNTIYF.